This entry features one T cell receptor (beta chain) sequence. Its antigen is undetermined. The data were obtained in a study of T-cell reconstitution after alpha-beta-depleted transplantation in children. General study findings and limits: T-cell numbers and diversity, one year after transplant, stemmed largely from T cells that were newly produced. Recipient T cells and thymic progenitors that survived were the source of the high TCRbeta diversity seen at day 60 in some patients.

Germline assignment: CDR1 LGHNA and CDR2 YSLEER. CDR3 size: 20 residues. V gave up 1 base and J gave up 2 bases, with 24 bases separating them. Preparation of the TCRbeta library used unique molecular identifiers. TCRdb used MiXCR to reprocess the PCR reads, holding one entry per CDR3 protein. In the table there are 800,000 to 1,000,000 distinct CDR3 sequences, about 29% of which are singletons. This rearrangement joins TRBV4-3 to TRBJ2-1; D is possibly TRBD1 or TRBD2 (6 bases each). This specimen was PBMCs, mostly from graft donor cells, taken 360 days after TCRalphabeta/CD19-depleted stem cell transplant. This TCR derives from a boy under two years old who had a stem cell transplant for SCID, so the T cells may come from the graft donor. The chain's CDR3 is CASSQGWGAPYLPAYNEQFF. The CDR3 nucleotides are TGCGCCAGCAGCCAAGGATGGGGGGCCCCGTACCTACCGGCCTACAATGAGCAGTTCTTC.